The TCR beta chain described here comes from a study of blood T cell repertoires in COVID-19. Study-level information: Samples of COVID-19 (acute and convalescent) were obtained from the United States, Italy and Spain. Nucleic acid was either cDNA or gDNA, and it came from T cells, B-cell-depleted T cells, or PBMCs.

Profiled with immunoSEQ multiplex PCR; TCRdb holds only in-frame clones, not every one. The sample includes more than 200,000 clones, about 85% of them seen just once. This CDR3 is built from 16 residues. With V trimmed by 8 bases and J by 2 bases, 7 bases remained unmatched. CDR1 LNHNV and CDR2 YYDKDF come from the germline V gene (reference sequence). Seattle researchers signed up patients amid active infection and tracked them longitudinally. This sequence was found in a woman between 50 and 59 years old with COVID-19, enrolled during active disease. The sequenced material came from peripheral blood. The chain has TRBV15 and TRBJ2-6, with 9 bases fitting TRBD1. Here the CDR3 DNA reads TGTGCCACCGGGGGACAGGGAAAGGCTGGGGCCAACGTCCTGACTTTC. Translating it yields CATGGQGKAGANVLTF.